This TCR beta chain is drawn from a study of blood T cell repertoires in COVID-19. Study as a whole: PBMCs, B-cell-depleted T cells, or T cells were the source of the cDNA or gDNA that made up the material.

This clone was found a few times. One end of the junction varies from germline; a read error may be responsible. Enrollment of patients from Seattle took place during active infection, with longitudinal follow-up. How the authors handled the data: Reference gene primer amplification gave estimated nucleated cell counts. The assay was immunoSEQ multiplex PCR, and TCRdb's table has in-frame clones only and misses some. The DNA gave D and trimming, while V, J and clone size come from that table. The sample carries 170,000 or so clones, over 80% recorded once. CDR1 and CDR2 from the germline V gene are SGHNT and YYREEE (reference sequence). The CDR3 totals 14 residues.

The chain employs TRBV5-4 and TRBJ1-1; TRBD1 might be the D (5 bases). The TCR originated in a woman aged 70 to 79 with COVID-19, enrolled during active disease. The sample was peripheral blood. CDR3 protein: CASRLGGTDAEAFF. CDR3 sequence (DNA): TGTGCCAGCAGGTTGGGAGGGACTGACGCTGAAGCTTTCTTT.